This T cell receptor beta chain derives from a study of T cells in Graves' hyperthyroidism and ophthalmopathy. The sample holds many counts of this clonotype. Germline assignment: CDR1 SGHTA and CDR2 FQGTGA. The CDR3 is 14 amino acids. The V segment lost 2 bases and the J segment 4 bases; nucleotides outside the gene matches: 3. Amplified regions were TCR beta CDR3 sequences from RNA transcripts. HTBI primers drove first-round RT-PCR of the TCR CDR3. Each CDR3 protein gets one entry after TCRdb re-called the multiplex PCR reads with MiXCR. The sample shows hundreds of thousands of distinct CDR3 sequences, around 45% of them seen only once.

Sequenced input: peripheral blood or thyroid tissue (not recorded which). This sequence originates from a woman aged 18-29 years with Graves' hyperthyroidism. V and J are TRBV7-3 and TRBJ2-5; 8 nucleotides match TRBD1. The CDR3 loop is CASSLQGAGETQYF. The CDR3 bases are TGTGCCAGCAGCTTACAGGGGGCTGGAGAGACCCAGTACTTC.